The clone carrying this TCR beta chain was seen a few times. The investigators split CD4+ cells into a CD45RA+ naive subset and a CD45RA-negative memory subset. The source of the sample is a study of shared clonotypes between healthy human individuals. Germline V gives CDR1 GTSNPN, CDR2 SVGIG (reference sequence). V shed 0 bases, J shed 14 bases, and the junction held 7 bases outside the gene matches. CDR3 length equals 13 residues. In replicate PCRs of sorted subsets, approximately 200 ng DNA, about 29,000 T cell genomes, was used. Generated by immunoSEQ multiplex PCR, the TCRdb table keeps only in-frame clones and is missing some. The table lists fewer than 3 million clones, around 92% of them singletons.

The sequenced sample was naive CD4+ T cells from PBMCs. Subset meaning: CD45RA+ positively selected. This receptor was identified in a man aged 18-30 years in good health. Some clones in this sample may be carry-over from other donors' samples. The chain couples TRBV30 to TRBJ1-2, with TRBD1 matching over 12 bases. This chain's CDR3 is CAWSVRDRGPSTF. CDR3 nucleotides: TGTGCCTGGAGTGTACGGGACAGGGGGCCGTCTACCTTC.